What follows are 5 T cell receptor beta chains derived from one specimen sequenced in a study of cytomegalovirus exposure and HLA in healthy donors. The primer mix had 60 Vbeta and 13 Jbeta primers. Only in-frame clones appear in the TCRdb table, and some are missing; sequencing was by immunoSEQ multiplex PCR. The sample contains approximately 150,000 clones, roughly 79% of which appear only once. Material for sequencing was PBMCs. The receptors here all came from a young man in good health and CMV-seropositive.

J is TRBJ2-7 and V is TRBV30, with D perhaps TRBD2 (6 bases). Trimming cost V 2 bases and J 3 bases, with 11 bases left between them. This CDR3 region has 13 residues. CDR1 GTSNPN and CDR2 SVGIG come from the germline V gene (reference sequence). Here the CDR3 DNA reads TGTGCCTGGAGTATCGGCGGGAACTACGAGCAGTACTTC. This encodes CAWSIGGNYEQYF. Looking up the rest from reference TRBV30 and TRBJ2-7 gives the full variable domain: SQTIHQWPATLVQPVGSPLSLECTVEGTSNPNLYWYRQAAGRGLQLLFYSVGIGQISSEVPQNLSASRPQDRQFILSSKKLLLSDSGFYLCAWSIGGNYEQYFGPGTRLTVT.

The V call is TRBV13, the J call TRBJ2-7, with D hard to call. Between the trimmed V and J ends, which lost 1 base and 4 bases, there was a span of 8 bases. The germline V gene has CDR1 PRHDT and CDR2 FYEKMQ (reference sequence). The CDR3 length is 13 residues. The CDR3 coding sequence is TGTGCCAGCAGCTTAGCAGGAAGGTACGAGCAGTACTTC. Its translation is CASSLAGRYEQYF.

A remark on this clone: The conserved phenylalanine or tryptophan normally closing the CDR3 is absent here, so this likely arose from a read error. The chain joins TRBV7-9 to TRBJ1-6; tentatively, D is TRBD1 (5 bases). From germline, CDR1 is SEHNR and CDR2 FQNEAQ (reference sequence). The V gene lost 0 bases and the J gene lost 10 bases, with 7 bases spanning the gap. CDR3 length: 13 amino acids. This CDR3 reads CASSLAEGSPLHL. The DNA for the CDR3 is TGTGCCAGCAGCTTAGCGGAGGGGTCACCCCTCCACCTT.

The rearrangement joins TRBV9 to TRBJ2-3, with D possibly being TRBD1 (6 bases). V was pared by 3 bases and J by 2 bases, with 13 bases between. Germline CDR1 and CDR2: SGDLS and YYNGEE. The CDR3 consists of 15 residues. CDR3 loop: CASSAGGGHTDTQYF. The CDR3 DNA sequence: TGTGCCAGCAGCGCCGGTGGGGGCCACACAGATACGCAGTATTTT.

This sequence joins TRBV9 and TRBJ2-2, with TRBD2 as a possible D gene (7 bases). V was trimmed by 4 bases and J by 6 bases, leaving 22 bases between them. The CDR3 consists of 17 residues. From germline, CDR1 is SGDLS and CDR2 YYNGEE. CDR3 in amino acids: CASSRRGAGPLAGELFF. Here the CDR3 DNA reads TGTGCCAGCAGCCGACGGGGGGCAGGGCCCCTCGCCGGGGAGCTGTTTTTT.